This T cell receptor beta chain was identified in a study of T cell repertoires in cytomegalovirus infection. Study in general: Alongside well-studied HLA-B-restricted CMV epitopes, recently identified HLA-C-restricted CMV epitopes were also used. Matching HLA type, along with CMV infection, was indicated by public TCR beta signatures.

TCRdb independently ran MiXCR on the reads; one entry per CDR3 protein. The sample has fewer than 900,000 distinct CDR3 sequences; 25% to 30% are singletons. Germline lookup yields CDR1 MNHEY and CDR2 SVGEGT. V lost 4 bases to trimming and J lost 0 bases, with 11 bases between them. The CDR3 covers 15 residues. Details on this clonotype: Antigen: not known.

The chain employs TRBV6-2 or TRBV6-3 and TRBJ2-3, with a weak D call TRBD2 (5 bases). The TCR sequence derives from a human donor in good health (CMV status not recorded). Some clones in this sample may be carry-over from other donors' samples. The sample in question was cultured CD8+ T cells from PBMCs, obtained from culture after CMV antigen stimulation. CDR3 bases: TGTGCCAGCAGTTTCTGGCGGACTAGCACAGATACGCAGTATTTT. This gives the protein CASSFWRTSTDTQYF.